The text below deals with one TCR beta chain. This clone came up once. Its antigen specificity is not known. There are no base qualities to consult, and no much larger clone falls within one base. The record originates from a study of shared clonotypes between healthy human individuals (dated by TCRdb to 2018 to 2021). For the wider study: The cohort comprised a couple of women and three men aged 18 to 49 years. For each donor, CD4 naive and CD4 memory were each run on three plates, CD8 naive on two plates, and CD8 memory on one plate. Different laboratories and diverse techniques were used to prepare libraries and sequence TCR repertoires, to increase sequencing depth and limit assay-specific biases. Between about 0.8 and 9 billion PBMCs per donor were obtained by leukapheresis. Blood TCR repertoires of 5 or 6 healthy adults were deeply sequenced to estimate repertoire size and the extent of clonotype sharing between individuals. Paper-wide results and their limitations: The small number of donors limited the genetic and exposure-history diversity represented. Pairwise subsampling led to the expectation that sequencing depth would affect the degree of clonotype sharing among donors. Even with the large sequencing depth, rarefaction of the sorted-subset datasets indicated that sequencing was incomplete. Only blood was sampled, and tissue TCR repertoires likely differ from those in blood. Clonotypes shared by all four sorted-subset donors showed higher generation probabilities than non-shared clonotypes. About 5% of naive CD4, 3.5% of naive CD8, around 2.3% of memory CD4, and roughly 0.4% of memory CD8 clonotypes were shared across a handful of donors. Larger estimated clonotype richness was generally found for naive subsets than for memory subsets.

The donors were healthy, HIV-negative adults who had no recently reported acute infections or vaccinations. Every donor was a Caucasian adult living in Nashville, Tennessee, USA. CD4+ T cells were enriched by magnetic negative selection, after which naive cells were positively selected on CD45RA and the negative fraction was taken as the memory subset. Blood was collected by leukapheresis, and PBMCs were isolated by Ficoll-Histopaque density gradient centrifugation and then cryopreserved in liquid nitrogen vapor phase. Analytical flow cytometry was used to check the purity and quantity of every magnetically sorted T cell population. From each sorted fraction, genomic DNA was isolated and quantified by UV absorbance on a Nanodrop 2000c. Using the deep immunoSEQ assay, multiplex PCR amplified TCR CDR3 regions from genomic DNA. For each cell subset, the extracted genomic DNA was distributed evenly across all wells of several immunoSEQ 96-well plates, and each plate served as one replicate. For sorted subsets, 200 ng of genomic DNA, equivalent to 30,000 or so T cell genomes, went into each replicate PCR. The purified libraries were quantified using a Qubit 3.0 fluorometer, sized with a Bioanalyzer 2100, and then quantified again using the KAPA Library Quantification kit. A separate single-read 150-cycle Illumina NextSeq 550 flow cell was used to sequence each immunoSEQ 96-well plate. As for the original processing: Because the immunoSEQ output included only junctional sequences and no quality scores, the filtering could not be the same as the filtering used for full-length reads. Sequences were annotated with PyIR, a Python wrapper for IgBLAST v1.9, and V/J genes and CDR3 were assigned using IMGT germline references. Reads with weak V/J assignments (E-value above 1e-6), missing CDR3, stop codons, out-of-frame junctions, or ambiguous translated residues were removed. V3J clonotypes were defined by identical inferred V gene, J gene, and CDR3 amino acid sequence. The percentage overlap between two repertoires was calculated by dividing the number of shared unique clonotypes by the size of the smaller repertoire. RTK rarefaction, the Chao1 estimator, and Recon v2.1 estimates of unobserved clonotypes were used to assess repertoire richness. Generation probabilities were computed with OLGA for all TCRbeta clonotypes obtained by the gDNA method from four donors. Here the immuneACCESS table is served through TCRdb, limited to in-frame sequences with V and J called. Missing clones are a known gap in these copies; in checked studies unresolved V genes cover under half, and the rest lacks a known reason. V and J calls and clone size are given by that table; D and trimming were obtained from the DNA. The sample has more than 1 million clones on record, around 78% of them singletons. The top ten constitute about 0.52% of the sample.

Germline trimming: 0 bases from V, 1 base from J; junction bases outside gene matches: 3. CDR1 SGHNT and CDR2 YYREEE were looked up in the germline V gene (reference sequence). The CDR3 runs 15 residues from the cysteine to the phenylalanine. Only the CDR3 part of the read is kept: 45 bases, read in frame from the first base. The receptor comes from a man between 18 and 35 years old in good health. Some clones in this sample may be carry-over from other donors' samples. This chain is built from TRBV5-4 and TRBJ1-1; TRBD1 lines up with 7 middle nucleotides. What was sequenced was memory CD4+ T cells from PBMCs. Sample cell subset or site, as interpreted from the label and publication: CD45RA-negative fraction. The DNA is TGTGCCAGCAGCTTGGAGGGGGCCCGGAACACTGAAGCTTTCTTT. It codes for CASSLEGARNTEAFF.